The 7 T cell receptor beta chains below come from one sample, sequenced in a study of response to subunit inactivated influenza vaccine. TCRdb passed the RT-PCR reads through MiXCR, listing each CDR3 protein once. The sample has 490,000 or so distinct CDR3 sequences; under 9% are singletons. The starting material was PBMCs from blood, obtained less than 30 months after vaccination. These receptors were collected from a man in his fifties or sixties who received an inactivated influenza vaccine.

This clonotype was seen once. The rearrangement uses TRBV5-1 and TRBJ2-7; TRBD2 aligns across 7 bases. V gave up 4 bases and J gave up 3 bases; unmatched junction bases: 4. Looked up from germline, CDR1 is SGHRS and CDR2 is YFSETQ. There are 13 residues in the CDR3. The CDR3 DNA reads as TGCGCCAGCAGCGACAGCGGGGTCTACGAGCAGTACTTC. Translating gives CASSDSGVYEQYF.

This clonotype turned up a few times. This rearrangement joins TRBV12-3 or TRBV12-4 to TRBJ2-3, with D perhaps TRBD2 (6 bases). This CDR3 has 14 amino acids. Between the trimmed V and J ends, which lost 6 bases and 5 bases, there was a span of 15 bases. The CDR3 loop is CASSPTLSGDTQYF. In DNA form, the CDR3 reads TGTGCCAGCAGCCCAACCCTTAGCGGAGATACGCAGTATTTT.

The chain couples TRBV6-5 to TRBJ2-7; 9 bases match TRBD2. After removal of 2 bases from V and 5 bases from J, the junction contained 16 bases not matched to a gene. CDR1 and CDR2 (germline): MNHEY, SVGAGI. The CDR3 runs to 18 residues. CDR3 sequence (DNA): TGTGCCAGCAGTTACCGAGGGCGGCCTAGCGGGAACTACGACGAGCAGTACTTC. It encodes CASSYRGRPSGNYDEQYF.

This clonotype appeared a few times. The rearrangement links TRBV5-1 to TRBJ2-5; 10 nucleotides match TRBD2. The CDR3 consists of 16 residues. V trimming: 4 bases; J trimming: 6 bases; junction bases outside the gene matches: 12. The germline CDR1 and CDR2 sequences are SGHRS and YFSETQ. CDR3 sequence: CASSPIPAGGQKTQYF. For the CDR3, the DNA is TGCGCCAGCAGCCCGATTCCAGCGGGGGGGCAAAAGACCCAGTACTTC.

This clonotype was detected a few times. V and J are TRBV14 and TRBJ2-7; 10 bases match TRBD1. From germline, CDR1 is SGHDN and CDR2 FVKESK. The CDR3 length is 17 residues. V lost 1 base, J lost 4 bases, and 10 bases stayed unmatched. DNA of the CDR3: TGTGCCAGCAGCCAAGGTATCCTGGGACAGGGGATGTACGAGCAGTACTTC. The encoded protein is CASSQGILGQGMYEQYF.

The table lists this clonotype with many counts. The chain couples TRBV11-3 to TRBJ2-1; 9 bases map to TRBD2. The germline V gene has CDR1 SGHNT and CDR2 YENEEA. V was pared by 3 bases and J by 5 bases, with 14 bases of the junction left unmatched. The CDR3 has 18 residues. CDR3 loop: CASSFTRGSSGNDNEQFF. The CDR3 nucleotides are TGTGCCAGCAGCTTCACGAGGGGGTCTAGCGGGAATGACAATGAGCAGTTCTTC.

This clonotype was seen a few times. This chain connects TRBV29-1 to TRBJ2-7; D is undetermined. With 5 bases removed from V and 3 bases from J, the gap between germline ends came to 14 bases. Germline V lookup: CDR1 SQVTM, CDR2 ANQGSEA. The CDR3 is 13 amino acids. The CDR3 is CSVLWAENYEQYF. CDR3 coding DNA: TGCAGCGTTCTCTGGGCCGAAAACTACGAGCAGTACTTC.